This TCR beta chain originates from a study of T cells after yellow fever vaccination (dated by TCRdb to between 2018 and 2021). Regarding the study in general: The SMART-Seq v4 Ultra Low Input RNA kit was used to prepare libraries from fractions with low cell numbers. Two healthy male donors, one aged 18 to 30 and one aged 30 to 39 years, were included in the cohort. Bulk TCR alpha and beta repertoires were sequenced longitudinally to track T-cell clones before and after primary and booster YFV17D yellow fever vaccination. Blood was collected at multiple timepoints before and after primary and secondary immunization, and bulk PBMC replicates and cell subsets were isolated. Findings and caveats that apply to the study as a whole: Most clones expanded after primary vaccination were re-detected after the booster (96% of CD4 and approximately 88% of CD8), suggesting broad memory maintenance. Computational filtering was required because FACS-sorted repertoires could contain abundant contaminating clonotypes from the bulk population. Compared with the primary T-cell response, the secondary T-cell response was faster but weaker, reaching its peak on day 5 rather than on day 15. Because the study included only a couple of donors, the extent to which the findings can be generalized is limited. A small share of clonotypes occurred in both CD4 and CD8 compartments, likely arising from convergent recombination.

From cysteine to phenylalanine, the CDR3 is 15 amino acids long. The retained sequence is limited to the CDR3, 45 bases, with the frame set at the first base. The germline V gene encodes CDR1 SGHTA and CDR2 FQGTGA. After removal of 5 bases from V and 5 bases from J, the junction retains 5 bases not matched to a gene. On this clonotype: Its target antigen remains unknown. No much larger clonotype is one base removed from it; base qualities were not supplied.

The treatment or condition label for this specimen denotes: live attenuated yellow fever vaccine strain. At each blood-draw timepoint, two biological replicates of bulk PBMCs were obtained. A standard Ficoll-Paque protocol was used to isolate PBMCs from peripheral blood. TriZol was used to extract RNA from bulk PBMCs, from CD4 and CD8 fractions, and from dextramer-positive and dextramer-negative fractions. TCR cDNA was made using 5'RACE template switching, a step that added a universal primer site and unique molecular identifiers. Priming of cDNA synthesis was performed from both the TCR alpha and TCR beta constant segments. Libraries were amplified in two PCR steps, with sample barcodes and sequencing adapters added in the second step. Sequencing of the libraries was done on either Illumina HiSeq 2500 (2x100 bp) or NovaSeq (2x150 bp). Regarding the original processing steps: Reads were demultiplexed and collapsed into UMI consensus sequences with MIGEC, and V(D)J alignment was performed with MiXCR. Clonotypes responding to the vaccine were identified with edgeR on replicate PBMC samples, with the criteria of FDR below 0.01 and a log2 fold change above 5 up to day 15. Each bulk clonotype received a CD4 or CD8 identity based on whether the sequenced CD4 or CD8 repertoire contained that clonotype at higher abundance. Using fastp at Q25 and MiXCR, TCRdb reprocessed the public reads and kept productive beta chains. When rows share a CDR3 protein, they turn into one entry using the most common DNA and genes. The V and J calls come from TCRdb's annotation, not from the publication. For this sample there are under 600,000 distinct CDR3 sequences; 21% appear just once. Of the sample, roughly 16% is held by the ten largest clones.

This sample comprised PBMCs, obtained about 21 days after the first yellow fever vaccination. Here the chain combines TRBV7-3 and TRBJ2-1; TRBD1 agrees with 11 junctional bases. The receptor was derived from a man aged 18 to 30 who received the YFV17D yellow fever vaccine. Here is the DNA: TGTGCCAGCAGCCGAGGGACAGGGGGTGACAATGAGCAGTTCTTC. Its amino acids are CASSRGTGGDNEQFF. Reference TRBV7-3 and TRBJ2-1 genes cover what lies past the CDR3, so the full variable domain is GAGVSQTPSNKVTEKGKYVELRCDPISGHTALYWYRQSLGQGPEFLIYFQGTGAADDSGLPNDRFFAVRPEGSVSTLKIQRTERGDSAVYLCASSRGTGGDNEQFFGPGTRLTVL.